A single sample gave rise to the 7 T cell receptor beta chains below, sequenced in a study of PD-1 blockade in classical Hodgkin lymphoma. TCRdb's copy holds only in-frame clones and misses some; the assay was immunoSEQ multiplex PCR. The table includes some 18,000 clones, roughly 82% detected once. Brentuximab vedotin exposure varied among the patients, all of whom had relapsed after autologous stem cell transplantation. The specimen comprised peripheral blood mononuclear cells (PBMCs), sampled before the second cycle of nivolumab. The receptor set was obtained from a human donor with classical Hodgkin lymphoma.

The genes are TRBV6-5 and TRBJ2-5; the match to TRBD2 covers 12 bases. The CDR3 loop spans 15 amino acids. CDR1 is MNHEY and CDR2 is SVGAGI in the germline V gene. Trimming removed 6 bases from V and 2 bases from J; junction bases left unmatched: 4. CDR3 nucleotide sequence: TGTGCCAGCAGAAGGACTAGCGGGGTTCAAGAGACCCAGTACTTC. It translates to CASRRTSGVQETQYF.

Note on this clone: Distinct nucleotide sequences in the sample also encode this CDR3. The rearrangement links TRBV4-3 to TRBJ2-5; possible D gene TRBD2, 5 bases. The CDR3 sequence is 15 residues long. The ends were cut back, 0 bases at V and 0 bases at J, with 8 bases in the middle. CDR1 and CDR2 from the germline V gene are LGHNA and YSLEER. CDR3 DNA: TGCGCCAGCAGCCAAGATCGGGGAAACCAAGAGACCCAGTACTTC. This codes for CASSQDRGNQETQYF.

The chain is built from TRBV10-3 and TRBJ2-5, with unresolved D. The length of the CDR3 is 15 residues. Germline CDR1 reads ENHRY; CDR2 reads SYGVKD. The V end was cut by 5 bases, the J end by 4 bases, with 17 bases between. The DNA of the CDR3 is TGTGCCATCAGTTCCCGCCCGGCCATCCTAGAGACCCAGTACTTC. This sequence encodes CAISSRPAILETQYF.

This clone was recorded only once. V and J are TRBV28 and TRBJ2-3; D is possibly TRBD1 or TRBD2 (5 bases each). V lost 5 bases to trimming and J lost 0 bases, with 12 bases between them. The CDR3 loop spans 15 amino acids. Germline lookup yields CDR1 MDHEN and CDR2 SYDVKM. CDR3 protein: CASSLRDLSTDTQYF. In DNA, the CDR3 is TGTGCCAGCAGTCTCCGGGACCTGAGCACAGATACGCAGTATTTT.

This clone was recorded a few times. The V gene is TRBV2, the J gene TRBJ2-1, with D uncertain. Looked up from germline, CDR1 is SNHLY and CDR2 is FYNNEI. Trimming took 6 bases from V and 8 from J, leaving 11 bases between them. CDR3 length: 12 residues. The CDR3: CASRVGPYEQFF. The CDR3, as DNA: TGTGCCAGCAGAGTCGGTCCCTATGAGCAGTTCTTC. The variable domain in full, completed from reference TRBV2 and TRBJ2-1, reads EPEVTQTPSHQVTQMGQEVILRCVPISNHLYFYWYRQILGQKVEFLVSFYNNEISEKSEIFDDQFSVERPDGSNFTLKIRSTKLEDSAMYFCASRVGPYEQFFGPGTRLTVL.

This clone was found once. The genes are TRBV11-2 and TRBJ2-3; possible D gene TRBD2, 6 bases. With 2 bases removed from V and 0 bases from J, the gap between germline ends came to 9 bases. Germline CDR1 SGHAT, CDR2 FQNNGV. The CDR3 covers 15 residues. CDR3 sequence (DNA): TGTGCCAGCAGCTTACGCGGGGCTAGCACAGATACGCAGTATTTT. Amino acids: CASSLRGASTDTQYF.

The chain combines TRBV6-5 with TRBJ2-2, with D maybe TRBD2 (5 bases). Germline V CDR1 and CDR2: MNHEY, SVGAGI. V lost 6 bases to trimming and J lost 0 bases, with 11 bases between them. The CDR3 is 15 residues long. The CDR3 here is CASSRGATNTGELFF. DNA for the CDR3: TGTGCCAGCAGCCGGGGAGCTACGAACACCGGGGAGCTGTTTTTT.